The subject of this entry is one TCR beta chain. The antigen remains undetermined. The data were obtained in a study of T cell repertoires in cytomegalovirus infection. Study results and limitations: Predominance within the ex vivo response was attributable to HLA-C-restricted CMV-specific TCR beta clonotypes.

With V trimmed by 1 base and J by 8 bases, 6 bases remained unmatched. The CDR3 is 17 amino acids. Per the germline V gene, CDR1 is SGHTA and CDR2 is FQGNSA. TCRdb recomputed calls from the reads with MiXCR, one row per CDR3 protein. The table lists about 570,000 distinct CDR3 sequences, over 35% of them singletons. The gene calls are TRBV7-2 and TRBJ2-1; TRBD2 aligns across 15 bases. This receptor was taken from a human donor in good health (CMV status not recorded). Some clones in this sample may be carry-over from other donors' samples. Sample: cultured PBMCs, taken from culture after CMV antigen stimulation. The CDR3 DNA is TGTGCCAGCAGCTTAGTCCCGGGACTAGCGGGAGGATATGAGCAGTTCTTC. Its protein product is CASSLVPGLAGGYEQFF.